Below are 21 T cell receptor beta chains sequenced from a single sample in a study of shared clonotypes between healthy human individuals (dated by TCRdb to 2020 to 2021). Libraries came from the immunoSEQ multiplex PCR assay. In TCRdb, the immuneACCESS table is reduced to in-frame sequences with V and J assigned. These tables do not hold every clone; where another copy was compared, an unresolved V gene accounts for under half, and the others remain unexplained. The sample table holds some 680,000 clones, of which 73% were seen once. The ten largest clonotypes hold 1.5% to 2% of the sample. The sample taken for sequencing was memory CD4+ T cells sorted from blood. The sample's cell subset or site label, in plain terms: CD45RA-negative fraction. The origin of the receptors is a woman between 25 and 40 years old in good health.

V gene TRBV19 combines with J gene TRBJ1-1; possible D gene TRBD1, 5 bases. V shed 5 bases and J shed 1 base, with 14 bases lying between them. CDR1 and CDR2 (germline): LNHDA, SQIVND (reference sequence). The CDR3 runs 15 residues. The CDR3 DNA follows: TGTGCCAGTAGTCCACGCGGACACGCGAACACTGAAGCTTTCTTT. Its translation: CASSPRGHANTEAFF.

The chain has TRBV18 and TRBJ2-5, with D perhaps matching TRBD2 (6 bases). V gave up 2 bases and J gave up 4 bases, with 8 bases separating them. Germline V gene sequence: CDR1 KGHSH, CDR2 LQKENI. CDR3 length: 13 residues. The CDR3 nucleotides are TGTGCCAGCTCACCAGGGACTTCAGAGACCCAGTACTTC. It translates to CASSPGTSETQYF.

V and J are TRBV10-1 and TRBJ2-3; no reliable D call. CDR1 WNHNN and CDR2 SYGVQD come from the germline V gene (reference sequence). This CDR3 contains 16 residues. The V end lost 0 bases, the J end lost 4 bases, and 14 bases lay between the germline ends. The CDR3, as DNA: TGCGCCAGCAGTGAGTCGTTTACCCTCGAAGCAGATACGCAGTATTTT. Its protein is CASSESFTLEADTQYF.

Only a few counts were recorded for this clone. This sequence joins TRBV19 and TRBJ1-5; maybe TRBD1 (5 bases). The CDR3 has 13 amino acids. V shed 5 bases and J shed 4 bases, with 9 bases lying between them. Germline-derived CDR1 and CDR2 are LNHDA and SQIVND (reference sequence). CDR3: CASSGDHNQPQHF. The CDR3 nucleotides are TGTGCCAGTAGTGGGGACCATAATCAGCCCCAGCATTTT.

The CDR3: CASSLFQGRFEPQHF. The CDR3 DNA reads as TGTGCCAGCAGTTTATTCCAGGGAAGGTTCGAACCCCAGCATTTT. The chain links TRBV28 to TRBJ1-5, with D possibly TRBD1 on 5 matching bases. Germline V gene sequence: CDR1 MDHEN, CDR2 SYDVKM. V was clipped by 1 base and J by 10 bases, with 17 bases between them. The CDR3 is 15 amino acids.

The chain carries TRBV11-3 and TRBJ2-7; 7 nucleotides agree with TRBD1. Trimming cost V 6 bases and J 2 bases; bases outside gene matches: 4. Germline assignment: CDR1 SGHNT and CDR2 YENEEA. The CDR3 is made up of 13 amino acids. The CDR3 loop reads CASRPGTAYEQYF. CDR3 DNA: TGTGCCAGCAGACCCGGGACAGCCTACGAGCAGTACTTC.

The genes are TRBV30 and TRBJ2-2; D perhaps matches TRBD2 (6 bases). The V gene's germline CDR1 is GTSNPN and CDR2 SVGIG (reference sequence). This CDR3 contains 15 residues. V dropped 2 bases and J dropped 4 bases, with 14 bases sitting between them. The CDR3 DNA sequence: TGTGCCTGGAGTAACGGCGGGATTAGCACCGGGGAGCTGTTTTTT. It codes for CAWSNGGISTGELFF.

The genes are TRBV11-2 and TRBJ2-1; weak D call: TRBD2 (5 bases). V lost 5 bases, J lost 0 bases, and 14 bases lay in between. The CDR3 is 16 amino acids. CDR1 and CDR2 from the germline V gene are SGHAT and FQNNGV. The DNA of the CDR3 is TGTGCCAGCAGCGACCCGGCTAGCTACTCCTACAATGAGCAGTTCTTC. It codes for CASSDPASYSYNEQFF.

The chain is built from TRBV4-1 and TRBJ2-7; D is undetermined. From germline, CDR1 is MGHRA and CDR2 YSYEKL. The V gene lost 0 bases and the J gene lost 6 bases, with 9 bases spanning the gap. This CDR3 comprises 13 residues. DNA for the CDR3: TGCGCCAGCAGCCAAGATTGGAGTGTCGAGCAGTACTTC. It specifies CASSQDWSVEQYF.

This clone has at least ten counts. V and J are TRBV27 and TRBJ1-2, with TRBD1 as a possible D gene (5 bases). V was shortened by 6 bases and J by 8 bases, with 13 bases between the two germline ends. CDR1 is MNHEY and CDR2 is SMNVEV in the germline V gene (reference sequence). The CDR3 length is 12 residues. CDR3 sequence reads: CASRQDKGGYTF. The CDR3 DNA sequence: TGTGCCAGCAGACAGGACAAGGGGGGCTACACCTTC.

The chain carries TRBV28 and TRBJ2-7, with D possibly TRBD2 on 5 matching bases. CDR1 is MDHEN, CDR2 SYDVKM, per germline. The CDR3 covers 13 residues. Trimming shortened V by 6 bases and J by 4 bases, and 13 bases separated the two germline ends. Here the CDR3 DNA reads TGTGCCAGCAGAGAGGGATTAGGGTACGAGCAGTACTTC. It is translated as CASREGLGYEQYF.

The gene calls are TRBV29-1 and TRBJ1-1, with D uncertain. The V gene lost 7 bases and the J gene lost 5 bases, with 17 bases spanning the gap. The germline V gene encodes CDR1 SQVTM and CDR2 ANQGSEA. CDR3 length: 13 residues. Written as DNA, the CDR3 is TGCAGCGCCTACTCAGACTGGCTTACTGAAGCTTTCTTT. Amino acid sequence: CSAYSDWLTEAFF.

This clone was recorded once. This sequence joins TRBV10-3 and TRBJ2-2; a weak D match, TRBD2 (6 bases). This CDR3 contains 16 residues. V lost 2 bases to trimming and J lost 5 bases, with 15 bases between them. Germline-derived CDR1 and CDR2 are ENHRY and SYGVKD. The CDR3 is CAISEVGLATTGELFF. The CDR3 DNA is TGTGCCATCAGTGAGGTGGGACTGGCGACTACCGGGGAGCTGTTTTTT.

This clone was recorded at least ten times. The rearrangement uses TRBV28 and TRBJ2-7; D is unclear. The germline V gene encodes CDR1 MDHEN and CDR2 SYDVKM. Trimming took 5 bases from V and 0 from J, leaving 11 bases between them. The CDR3 runs to 14 residues. The CDR3 sequence: CASSKLRSSYEQYF. The CDR3 bases are TGTGCCAGCAGTAAACTTCGGAGCTCCTACGAGCAGTACTTC.

The rearrangement uses TRBV28 and TRBJ1-2; D not certain. CDR3 length: 13 amino acids. V lost 10 bases and J lost 2, with 14 bases in between. Germline lookup yields CDR1 MDHEN and CDR2 SYDVKM. The chain's CDR3 is CATQTPTNYGYTF. The CDR3 nucleotides read TGTGCCACCCAGACGCCAACGAACTATGGCTACACCTTC.

The chain is built from TRBV19 and TRBJ2-3; 11 bases align to TRBD2. This CDR3 has 16 residues. CDR1 and CDR2 (germline): LNHDA, SQIVND (reference sequence). J lost 5 bases, V lost 4 bases, and 8 bases had no gene match. CDR3 nucleotides: TGTGCCAGTAGTACAAGACTAGCGGGAATCAAAGATACGCAGTATTTT. Protein product: CASSTRLAGIKDTQYF.

This chain uses TRBV21-1 with TRBJ1-2; the D call of TRBD1 is as the table states it, not checked on the DNA. TRBV21-1 is listed as a pseudogene. CDR3 length: 11 amino acids. In DNA, the CDR3 is TGTGCCAGCAACAGTATCTACGGCTACACCTTC. Translation gives CASNSIYGYTF.

The chain carries TRBV29-1 and TRBJ1-1; TRBD1 is a possible D gene (5 bases). Trimming cost V 3 bases and J 0 bases, with 14 bases left between them. Per germline, CDR1 SQVTM and CDR2 ANQGSEA. The CDR3 runs to 15 residues. The CDR3 DNA reads as TGCAGCGTTGATATGCCTCCAGGGTTGAACACTGAAGCTTTCTTT. This gives the protein CSVDMPPGLNTEAFF.

This clone was counted only a few times. The chain links TRBV7-2 to TRBJ2-2; D unclear. The CDR3 length is 14 residues. The V gene's germline CDR1 is SGHTA and CDR2 FQGNSA. Trimming shortened V by 2 bases and J by 1 base, and 5 bases separated the two germline ends. CDR3 residues: CASSLKGNTGELFF. CDR3 nucleotide sequence: TGTGCCAGCAGCTTAAAGGGGAACACCGGGGAGCTGTTTTTT.

For this clone: The same CDR3 arises from other DNA sequences in this sample as well. J is TRBJ2-5 and V is TRBV18, with D unclear. Germline V gene sequence: CDR1 KGHSH, CDR2 LQKENI. V was clipped by 2 bases and J by 2 bases, with 3 bases between them. The length of the CDR3 is 12 residues. CDR3 region: CASSPGQETQYF. The CDR3 DNA follows: TGTGCCAGCTCACCAGGGCAAGAGACCCAGTACTTC.

The chain uses TRBV10-3 and TRBJ2-1, with TRBD1 matching over 7 bases. CDR1 ENHRY and CDR2 SYGVKD come from the germline V gene. The CDR3 loop spans 12 amino acids. V shed 6 bases and J 9 bases; nucleotides not matched to a gene: 5. The DNA for the CDR3 is TGTGCCATCAGCTTGACAGGGTTTGAGCAGTTCTTC. Amino acid sequence: CAISLTGFEQFF.